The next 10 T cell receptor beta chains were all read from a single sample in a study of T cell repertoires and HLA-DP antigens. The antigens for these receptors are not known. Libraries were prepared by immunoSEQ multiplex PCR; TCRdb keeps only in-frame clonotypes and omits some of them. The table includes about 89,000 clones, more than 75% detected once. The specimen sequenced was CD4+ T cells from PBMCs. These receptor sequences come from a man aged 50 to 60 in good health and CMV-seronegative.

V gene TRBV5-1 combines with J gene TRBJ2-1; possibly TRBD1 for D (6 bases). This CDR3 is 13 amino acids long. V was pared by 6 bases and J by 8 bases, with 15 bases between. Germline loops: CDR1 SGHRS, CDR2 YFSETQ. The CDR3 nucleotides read TGCGCCAGCAAGATACAGGGTAACGATGAGCAGTTCTTC. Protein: CASKIQGNDEQFF.

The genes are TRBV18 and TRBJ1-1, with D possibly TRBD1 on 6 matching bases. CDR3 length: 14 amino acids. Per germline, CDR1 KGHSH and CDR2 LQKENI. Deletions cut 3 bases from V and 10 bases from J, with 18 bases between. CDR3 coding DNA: TGTGCCAGCTCACCTGACGGGGGCGCCGGGGCAGCTTTCTTT. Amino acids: CASSPDGGAGAAFF.

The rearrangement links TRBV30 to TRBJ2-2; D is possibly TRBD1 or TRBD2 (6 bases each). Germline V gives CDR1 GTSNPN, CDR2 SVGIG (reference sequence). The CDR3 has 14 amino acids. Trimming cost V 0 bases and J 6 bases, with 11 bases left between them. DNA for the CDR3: TGTGCCTGGAGTGTACCGGGGGCGGCCGGGGAGCTGTTTTTT. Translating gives CAWSVPGAAGELFF.

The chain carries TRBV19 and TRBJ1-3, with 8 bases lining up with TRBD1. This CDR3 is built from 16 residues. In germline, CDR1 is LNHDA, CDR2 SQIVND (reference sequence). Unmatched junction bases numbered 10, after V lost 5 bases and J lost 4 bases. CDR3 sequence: CASSPSTGENGNTIYF. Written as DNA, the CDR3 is TGTGCCAGTAGTCCCTCGACAGGGGAAAACGGAAACACCATATATTTT.

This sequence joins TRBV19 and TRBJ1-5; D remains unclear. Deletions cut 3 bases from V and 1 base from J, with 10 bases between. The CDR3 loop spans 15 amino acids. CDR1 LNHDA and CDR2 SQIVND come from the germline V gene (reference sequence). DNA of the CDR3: TGTGCCAGTAGTATTCGCGCCGGAAGCAATCAGCCCCAGCATTTT. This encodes CASSIRAGSNQPQHF.

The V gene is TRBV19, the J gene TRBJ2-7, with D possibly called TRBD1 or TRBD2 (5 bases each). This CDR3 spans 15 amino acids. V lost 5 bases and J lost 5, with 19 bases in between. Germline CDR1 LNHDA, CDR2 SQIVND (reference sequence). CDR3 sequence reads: CASSRGQGSFHEQYF. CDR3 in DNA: TGTGCCAGTAGTCGAGGGCAGGGTAGTTTCCACGAGCAGTACTTC.

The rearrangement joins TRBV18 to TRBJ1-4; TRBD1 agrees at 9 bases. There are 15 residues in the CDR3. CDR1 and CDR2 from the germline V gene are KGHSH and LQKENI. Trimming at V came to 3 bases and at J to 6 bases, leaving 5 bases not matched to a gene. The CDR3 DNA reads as TGTGCCAGCTCACCGAACAGGGGGCGTGATGAAAAACTGTTTTTT. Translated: CASSPNRGRDEKLFF.

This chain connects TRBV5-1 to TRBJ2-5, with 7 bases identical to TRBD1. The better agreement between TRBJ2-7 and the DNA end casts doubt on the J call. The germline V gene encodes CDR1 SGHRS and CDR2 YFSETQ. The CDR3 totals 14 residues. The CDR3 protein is CASRVTGTAYEQYF. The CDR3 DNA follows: TGCGCCAGCAGAGTTACCGGGACAGCCTACGAGCAGTACTTC.

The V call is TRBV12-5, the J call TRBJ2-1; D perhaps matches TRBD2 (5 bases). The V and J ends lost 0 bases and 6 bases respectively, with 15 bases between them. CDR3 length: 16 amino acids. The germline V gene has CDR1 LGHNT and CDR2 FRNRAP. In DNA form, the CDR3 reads TGTGCTAGTGGTTTGGTGAAGGGTCCGCGGGTCAATGAGCAGTTCTTC. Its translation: CASGLVKGPRVNEQFF.

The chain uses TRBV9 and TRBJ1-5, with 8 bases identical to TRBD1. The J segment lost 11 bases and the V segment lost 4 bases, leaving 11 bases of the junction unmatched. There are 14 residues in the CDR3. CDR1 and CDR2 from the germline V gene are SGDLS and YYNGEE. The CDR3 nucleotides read TGTGCCAGCAGCCGTACAGGGGGACAGCGGGCCCAGCATTTT. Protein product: CASSRTGGQRAQHF.